This T cell receptor beta chain emerged from a study of shared clonotypes between healthy human individuals. After removal of 2 bases from V and 4 bases from J, the junction contained 6 bases not matched to a gene. Per germline, CDR1 MNHEY and CDR2 SVGAGI. The CDR3 runs to 15 residues. The authors distributed each subset's genomic DNA evenly over several immunoSEQ plates. Sequencing used immunoSEQ multiplex PCR; TCRdb keeps in-frame clones, though not all of them. The sample contains a few hundred thousand clones, 60% to 80% of which appear only once. The genes are TRBV6-5 and TRBJ2-5, with 8 bases identical to TRBD2. Source material: memory CD4+ T cells sorted from blood. Documented subset: CD45RA-negative fraction. The TCR originated in a man aged 25-45 years in good health. The CDR3 DNA reads TGTGCCAGCAGTTACCAAGCGGGAGTGGGAGAGACCCAGTACTTC. It specifies CASSYQAGVGETQYF.